Listed below are T cell receptor beta chains from one sample, sequenced in a study of CD8 T cells in ankylosing spondylitis. TCRdb reanalysed the 5' RACE reads using MiXCR and keeps one entry per CDR3 protein. The table has approximately 400,000 distinct CDR3 sequences, 17% seen once. The specimen sequenced was blood, either unsorted or a sorted T cell fraction (not recorded which). Receptors were obtained from a male donor with ankylosing spondylitis. CDR3s include the opening cysteine and the closing phenylalanine or tryptophan. The D gene is left open where the match is weak. Clone size is shown for a subset of rows, as once, few, many or a class of expanded clone.

>-|TRBV7-9|TRBD1|TRBJ1-1
CASSFTGGTSEAFF
TGTGCCAGCAGCTTTACAGGGGGCACTTCTGAAGCTTTCTTT
>few|TRBV6-1|-|TRBJ1-4
CASSGGTANEKLFF
TGTGCCAGCAGTGGGGGAACGGCTAATGAAAAACTGTTTTTT
>-|TRBV30|TRBD1|TRBJ1-2
CAWESRGRDYGYTF
TGTGCCTGGGAAAGTAGGGGGCGAGACTATGGCTACACCTTC
>few|TRBV11-2|TRBD2|TRBJ2-3
CASSLVWVGRVTDTQYF
TGTGCCAGCAGCTTAGTGTGGGTCGGGAGGGTCACAGATACGCAGTATTTT
>few|TRBV6-6|-|TRBJ1-1
CASRYGNTEAFF
TGTGCCAGCAGATATGGGAACACTGAAGCTTTCTTT
>-|TRBV5-1|TRBD1|TRBJ2-1
CASSNPGQGLNEQFF
TGCGCCAGCAGCAACCCGGGACAGGGGTTAAATGAGCAGTTCTTC
>-|TRBV29-1|-|TRBJ2-5
CSVKGAEETQYF
TGCAGCGTAAAAGGGGCGGAAGAGACCCAGTACTTC
>few|TRBV11-2|TRBD2|TRBJ2-7
CASSLVAVLAGTGFYEQYF
TGTGCCAGCAGCTTAGTGGCTGTCCTAGCGGGAACCGGGTTCTACGAGCAGTACTTC
>few|TRBV28|-|TRBJ1-1
CASQDIQGFTEAFF
TGTGCCAGTCAAGATATACAGGGTTTCACTGAAGCTTTCTTT
>-|TRBV20-1|-|TRBJ1-5
CSAISGVGNQPQHF
TGCAGTGCCATAAGCGGGGTGGGGAATCAGCCCCAGCATTTT
>-|TRBV10-3|TRBD1|TRBJ1-1
CAISESTGGALEAFF
TGTGCCATCAGTGAGTCCACAGGGGGGGCGCTTGAAGCTTTCTTT
>many|TRBV12-3/TRBV12-4|-|TRBJ2-7
CASTPGGGGYEQYF
TGTGCCAGCACCCCCGGTGGAGGTGGGTACGAGCAGTACTTC
>-|TRBV27|-|TRBJ2-1
CASSAGRPSYNEQFF
TGTGCCAGCAGTGCTGGACGGCCCTCCTACAATGAGCAGTTCTTC
>few|TRBV7-2|-|TRBJ1-6
CASSNNKNSPLHF
TGTGCCAGCAGCAACAACAAGAATTCACCCCTCCACTTT
>many|TRBV3-1|-|TRBJ2-1
CASSQVRGLSSYNEQFF
TGTGCCAGCAGCCAAGTTCGGGGCCTCAGCTCCTACAATGAGCAGTTCTTC
>-|TRBV6-2/TRBV6-3|-|TRBJ2-2
CASSTGVRELFF
TGTGCCAGCAGTACCGGAGTTCGGGAGCTGTTTTTT
>-|TRBV5-1|-|TRBJ1-4
CASSSDHSGEKLFF
TGCGCCAGCAGCTCGGACCACAGCGGGGAAAAACTGTTTTTT
>few|TRBV6-1|-|TRBJ1-5
CASRPLGRDQPQHF
TGTGCCAGCAGGCCCCTAGGACGGGATCAGCCCCAGCATTTT
>-|TRBV4-2|-|TRBJ1-1
CASSQEVKQGSAFF
TGTGCCAGCAGCCAAGAGGTGAAACAGGGTAGTGCTTTCTTT
>-|TRBV7-8|-|TRBJ1-3
CASSLGSGRVGNTIYF
TGTGCCAGCAGCTTAGGTTCGGGGCGGGTTGGAAACACCATATATTTT
>few|TRBV29-1|-|TRBJ2-5
CSVEDLQALNYETQYF
TGCAGCGTTGAAGATCTACAGGCCCTCAATTACGAGACCCAGTACTTC
>few|TRBV28|-|TRBJ1-5
CASSDPGPQPQHF
TGTGCCAGTTCAGACCCTGGACCTCAGCCCCAGCATTTT
>few|TRBV12-3/TRBV12-4|TRBD1|TRBJ2-1
CASSPGGTGDNEQFF
TGTGCCAGCAGCCCGGGGGGGACAGGGGACAATGAGCAGTTCTTC
>few|TRBV6-1|-|TRBJ1-5
CASSGERGQPQHF
TGTGCCAGCAGCGGGGAACGGGGACAGCCCCAGCATTTT
>few|TRBV6-1|-|TRBJ1-2
CASSEAVQVGGYTF
TGTGCCAGCAGTGAAGCGGTGCAGGTCGGGGGCTACACCTTC
>few|TRBV4-3|-|TRBJ2-7
CASSQDWPGAYEQYF
TGCGCCAGCAGCCAAGATTGGCCCGGGGCCTACGAGCAGTACTTC
>few|TRBV14|-|TRBJ1-1
CASSATVDTEAFF
TGTGCCAGCAGCGCCACCGTAGACACTGAAGCTTTCTTT
>few|TRBV20-1|-|TRBJ2-1
CSARVAGRDNEQFF
TGCAGTGCTAGAGTTGCGGGAAGAGACAATGAGCAGTTCTTC
>few|TRBV11-2|-|TRBJ2-2
CASSLVGAGTGELFF
TGTGCCAGCAGCTTAGTAGGGGCGGGCACCGGGGAGCTGTTTTTT
>-|TRBV28|-|TRBJ1-1
CASSLGDSEAFF
TGTGCCAGCAGTTTGGGCGACAGTGAAGCTTTCTTT
>-|TRBV7-9|-|TRBJ1-4
CASSLSLPNEKLFF
TGTGCCAGCAGCTTGTCTCTTCCGAATGAAAAACTGTTTTTT
>few|TRBV3-1|-|TRBJ1-1
CASSPRVTNTEAFF
TGTGCCAGCAGCCCTAGGGTCACGAACACTGAAGCTTTCTTT
>few|TRBV7-8|-|TRBJ2-2
CASRGEAQETGELFF
TGTGCCAGCAGGGGAGAGGCTCAGGAAACCGGGGAGCTGTTTTTT
>many|TRBV20-1|TRBD2|TRBJ2-7
CSARDLAGVFHEQYF
TGCAGTGCTAGAGATCTAGCGGGTGTCTTCCACGAGCAGTACTTC
>-|TRBV12-3/TRBV12-4|TRBD1|TRBJ1-1
CASSLPTGVDTEAFF
TGTGCCAGCAGTCTACCGACAGGGGTTGACACTGAAGCTTTCTTT
>few|TRBV12-3/TRBV12-4|-|TRBJ2-5
CARRSRTGPEMETQYF
TGTGCCAGGCGGTCTCGAACAGGGCCTGAAATGGAGACCCAGTACTTC
>-|TRBV4-2|TRBD2|TRBJ2-7
CASSPGLAGGPGEQYF
TGTGCCAGCAGCCCCGGACTAGCGGGAGGGCCGGGCGAGCAGTACTTC
>-|TRBV3-1|TRBD2|TRBJ2-4
CASSHRGEAKNIQYF
TGTGCCAGCAGCCACCGGGGGGAAGCCAAAAACATTCAGTACTTC
>few|TRBV4-3|TRBD2|TRBJ2-1
CASSHGTSGQYNEQFF
TGCGCCAGCAGCCATGGTACTAGCGGTCAATACAATGAGCAGTTCTTC
>few|TRBV18|-|TRBJ1-1
CASSPTPDTEAFF
TGTGCCAGCTCGCCGACACCCGACACTGAAGCTTTCTTT
>-|TRBV20-1|TRBD2|TRBJ2-3
CSAPAPGEGGDTQYF
TGCAGTGCCCCAGCCCCGGGAGAGGGAGGGGATACGCAGTATTTT
>few|TRBV4-1|-|TRBJ1-1
CASSQAQSTEAFF
TGCGCCAGCAGCCAAGCTCAGAGCACTGAAGCTTTCTTT
>-|TRBV20-1|-|TRBJ2-3
CSASFSGTDTQYF
TGCAGTGCTAGCTTCAGCGGGACAGATACGCAGTATTTT
>few|TRBV6-4|-|TRBJ2-1
CASRTTFDSYNEQFF
TGTGCCAGCAGGACTACGTTTGACTCCTACAATGAGCAGTTCTTC
>once|TRBV10-2|-|TRBJ2-6
CASLPVSGANVLTF
TGCGCCTCATTGCCTGTCTCTGGGGCCAACGTCCTGACTTTC
>many|TRBV12-3/TRBV12-4|-|TRBJ2-2
CASSRWDTKRGTGELFF
TGTGCCAGCAGCCGTTGGGACACCAAACGAGGCACCGGGGAGCTGTTTTTT
>few|TRBV12-3/TRBV12-4|-|TRBJ1-5
CASSFRQNQPQHF
TGTGCCAGCAGTTTTCGGCAAAATCAGCCCCAGCATTTT
>-|TRBV18|-|TRBJ2-1
CASSPQGGNNEQFF
TGTGCCAGCTCACCACAAGGGGGAAACAATGAGCAGTTCTTC